This T cell receptor (beta chain) was sequenced in a study of siplizumab effects on memory and regulatory T cells. Notes on the study in general: Siplizumab cultures yielded proliferating Tregs whose suppressive function was not confirmed.

As concerns this clone: Antigen: not known.

The V gene lost 5 bases and the J gene lost 0 bases, with 10 bases spanning the gap. The germline CDR1 and CDR2 sequences are SNHLY and FYNNEI. This CDR3 has 14 amino acids. TCRdb's copy holds only in-frame clones and misses some; the assay was immunoSEQ multiplex PCR. Here the sample spans some 81,000 clones, around 95% being singletons. The clonotype comes from a human donor in good health. The genes are TRBV2 and TRBJ2-5; D remains unclear. The sequenced sample consisted of CD8+ T cells sorted from blood. CDR3 nucleotides: TGTGCCAGCAGTCACCCAAGTTACCAAGAGACCCAGTACTTC. It translates to CASSHPSYQETQYF.